This T cell receptor beta chain was documented in a study of cytomegalovirus exposure and HLA in healthy donors. Study conclusions and caveats: The study listed under 200 cytomegalovirus-associated TCR beta chains.

V lost 5 bases and J lost 4, with 12 bases in between. CDR1 is MNHNS and CDR2 is SASEGT in the germline V gene. This CDR3 is built from 13 residues. Using immunoSEQ multiplex PCR, the repertoire was profiled, and TCRdb retains in-frame clones only, with some absent. The top ten hold approximately 20% of the sample, which has around 100,000 clones, around 85% seen once. Comments on this clone: The antigen is unknown.

The J gene is TRBJ2-7, the V gene TRBV6-1; D unresolved. What was sequenced was PBMCs. The sequence was collected from a man between 18 and 29 years old in good health and CMV-seropositive. CDR3 amino acids: CASSPRGKYEQYF. The CDR3 region has the DNA TGTGCCAGCAGTCCCCGAGGAAAATACGAGCAGTACTTC.